The clone carrying this TCR beta chain was counted a few times. The antigen is undetermined. This record comes from a study of graft-versus-host responses after intestinal transplantation. Looking at the study overall: Tacrolimus plus steroids were given to all recipients for approximately 3 years, preceded by anti-thymocyte globulin induction. Study conclusions and caveats: Recipient bone marrow held GvH clones, some seen earlier in ileum or blood.

Measured with immunoSEQ multiplex PCR; TCRdb has only the in-frame clones, and not every one. The data hold some 100,000 clones, with roughly nine tenths observed a single time. The V and J ends lost 4 bases and 4 bases, in that order; junction bases with no gene match: 6. The germline V gene encodes CDR1 SGHDT and CDR2 YYEEEE. The CDR3 is 16 residues long. Here the sequenced sample was unstimulated CD4+ T cells sorted from spleen or lymph node cells, taken before transplant. V is TRBV5-6 and J is TRBJ2-7; 15 nucleotides align to TRBD2. The receptor was isolated from a human donor who was the organ donor for an intestinal transplant. The CDR3: CASSIGTSGGFYEQYF. The CDR3 DNA reads as TGTGCCAGCAGCATCGGGACTAGCGGGGGGTTTTACGAGCAGTACTTC.